This T cell receptor beta chain comes out of a study of CD8+ T cells in alopecia areata. Study context: At a dose of 5 to 10 mg twice daily, oral tofacitinib was given to treated patients.

Individuals with alopecia areata gave both lesional scalp punch biopsies and peripheral blood for collection. Investigators sorted PBMCs to obtain both CD4+ and CD8+ T cells. Deletions cut 6 bases from V and 4 bases from J, with 15 bases between. The CDR3 is made up of 14 amino acids. Per germline, CDR1 MGHRA and CDR2 YSYEKL. Whole-study findings and limits: Higher clonality was seen in lesional scalp than in normal scalp, especially in alopecia totalis/universalis.

RNA extraction and reverse transcription yielded cDNA as sequencing template. Repertoires were generated with immunoSEQ multiplex PCR, while TCRdb's copy carries only in-frame clones and drops some. The sample yields about 120,000 clones, 35% to 40% seen once. Remarks on this clone: As yet, its antigen is unknown.

The V call is TRBV4-1, the J call TRBJ2-5; D gene uncertain. The sequencing input was CD4+ T cells sorted from blood. The sequence derives from a human donor with alopecia areata. The CDR3 loop is CASSRGFLGETQYF. The CDR3 region has the DNA TGCGCCAGCAGTCGAGGCTTTCTAGGAGAGACCCAGTACTTC.